Sequencing of this TCR beta chain was carried out in a study of T cell responses to AZD1222 COVID-19 vaccine. Regarding the study as a whole: The reported proportion of spike-specific TCRs targeting unmutated variant regions was nearly half. Females outnumbered males among donors, who were mostly white British; clonal diversity was possibly underestimated. Repertoires were collected only later (after the peak T cell response had occurred).

TCRdb keeps only in-frame clones here, not all; method: immunoSEQ multiplex PCR. The profile covers tens of thousands of clones, with 85% to 90% appearing a single time and roughly 4.8% taken by the ten largest. A note on this clone: What it binds is not known.

The source is an adult in good health. The sample consisted of peripheral blood, taken on day 0 of MenACWY control vaccination.

In DNA, the CDR3 is TGCAGTGCGGGTCGGGAAGGGCCCCAGCATTTT. Amino acid sequence: CSAGREGPQHF. This rearrangement joins TRBV20-1 to TRBJ1-5, with D hard to call. The CDR3 runs to 11 residues. Trimming removed 6 bases from V and 9 bases from J, with 12 bases in between. CDR1 DFQATT and CDR2 SNEGSKA come from the germline V gene (reference sequence).